A single sample gave rise to the 6 T cell receptor beta chains below, sequenced in a study of OX40 agonist ivuxolimab in advanced cancers. TCRdb's copy holds only in-frame clones and misses some; the assay was immunoSEQ multiplex PCR. Of tens of thousands of clones in the sample, less than 90% were seen once. The source material was CD4+ or CD8+ T cells sorted from blood, sampled in a trial of the OX40 agonist ivuxolimab. The origin of the receptors is an adult with an advanced solid tumor such as melanoma, head and neck, liver or kidney cancer.

This clone has a single count. The rearrangement links TRBV5-1 to TRBJ2-2; the D gene is possibly TRBD2 (5 bases). This CDR3 region has 18 residues. The V end was cut by 1 base, the J end by 7 bases, with 23 bases between. Germline-derived CDR1 and CDR2 are SGHRS and YFSETQ. Written as DNA, the CDR3 is TGCGCCAGCAGCTTGTGGTCGGGCCGGACTCCCCTTGGCGGGGAGCTGTTTTTT. Encoded protein: CASSLWSGRTPLGGELFF.

J is TRBJ2-1 and V is TRBV27; a weak D match, TRBD2 (6 bases). V was cut by 4 bases and J by 5 bases, with 9 bases left in between. The CDR3 extends over 13 amino acids. In germline, CDR1 is MNHEY, CDR2 SMNVEV (reference sequence). CDR3 sequence: CASSYGGHNEQFF. DNA for the CDR3: TGTGCCAGCAGTTACGGGGGACACAATGAGCAGTTCTTC.

The chain links TRBV7-2 to TRBJ1-1; maybe TRBD1 (6 bases). From germline, CDR1 is SGHTA and CDR2 FQGNSA. The CDR3 extends over 15 amino acids. V was cut by 5 bases and J by 1 base, with 14 bases left in between. In DNA, the CDR3 is TGTGCCAGCAGCCTTCTGAGGACAGCGAACACTGAAGCTTTCTTT. Protein product: CASSLLRTANTEAFF.

The V call is TRBV19, the J call TRBJ1-1, with D unresolved. Looked up from germline, CDR1 is LNHDA and CDR2 is SQIVND (reference sequence). Trimming took off 5 bases at V and 0 bases at J, with 10 bases between the two ends. The CDR3 covers 14 residues. CDR3 residues: CASSGRMMNTEAFF. The CDR3 region has the DNA TGTGCCAGTAGTGGACGGATGATGAACACTGAAGCTTTCTTT. The variable domain in full, with the rest retrieved from reference TRBV19 and TRBJ1-1, is DGGITQSPKYLFRKEGQNVTLSCEQNLNHDAMYWYRQDPGQGLRLIYYSQIVNDFQKGDIAEGYSVSREKKESFPLTVTSAQKNPTAFYLCASSGRMMNTEAFFGQGTRLTVV.

The chain employs TRBV10-3 and TRBJ2-1; either TRBD1 or TRBD2 may supply D (6 bases each). The CDR3 has 16 amino acids. Germline assignment: CDR1 ENHRY and CDR2 SYGVKD. Trimming took off 6 bases at V and 2 bases at J, with 17 bases between the two ends. This chain's CDR3 is CAIRGQGGGTYNEQFF. The CDR3, as DNA: TGTGCCATCAGAGGCCAAGGAGGGGGGACCTACAATGAGCAGTTCTTC.

The chain links TRBV27 to TRBJ1-2; TRBD1 aligns across 9 bases. Trimming cost V 1 base and J 2 bases; bases outside gene matches: 2. The CDR3 is made up of 15 amino acids. CDR1 and CDR2 (germline): MNHEY, SMNVEV (reference sequence). The CDR3 DNA sequence: TGTGCCAGCAGTTTATTGGGACAGGGCAACTATGGCTACACCTTC. Translating gives CASSLLGQGNYGYTF.